Shown below are 29 T cell receptor beta chains from a single sample sequenced in a study of blood T cell repertoires in COVID-19. Generated by immunoSEQ multiplex PCR, the TCRdb table keeps only in-frame clones and is missing some. The table includes 350,000 to 400,000 clones, just over 90% detected once. The sequencing input was PBMCs or T cells enriched from blood (not recorded which). The receptors derive from a woman aged 35 to 49 who had been exposed to COVID-19.

Details on this clone: The same CDR3 arises from other DNA sequences in this sample as well. The CDR3 spells CASSPRRLAGETQYF. DNA for the CDR3: TGTGCCAGTAGTCCCCGGCGGCTAGCTGGGGAGACCCAGTACTTC. The rearrangement uses TRBV19 and TRBJ2-5; weak D call: TRBD2 (5 bases). Per germline, CDR1 LNHDA and CDR2 SQIVND (reference sequence). The length of the CDR3 is 15 residues. V gave up 5 bases and J gave up 5 bases, with 18 bases separating them.

J is TRBJ2-2 and V is TRBV7-3; 13 bases are shared with TRBD2. CDR1 SGHTA and CDR2 FQGTGA come from the germline V gene. This CDR3 comprises 15 residues. J lost 8 bases, V lost 5 bases, and 5 bases had no gene match. DNA of the CDR3: TGTGCCAGCAGCCCGACTAGCGGGAGGTCGGGGGAGCTGTTTTTT. Translated, it gives CASSPTSGRSGELFF. Using reference TRBV7-3 and TRBJ2-2 for the parts outside the CDR3, the full variable domain is GAGVSQTPSNKVTEKGKYVELRCDPISGHTALYWYRQSLGQGPEFLIYFQGTGAADDSGLPNDRFFAVRPEGSVSTLKIQRTERGDSAVYLCASSPTSGRSGELFFGEGSRLTVL.

This clone was found once. The chain is built from TRBV25-1 and TRBJ2-1, with 8 bases fitting TRBD1. Trimming at V came to 6 bases and at J to 3 bases, leaving 4 bases not matched to a gene. Germline V gene data show CDR1 as MGHDK and CDR2 as SYGVNS. CDR3 length: 14 residues. CDR3 region: CASSLTGDYNEQFF. CDR3 coding DNA: TGTGCCAGCAGCCTGACAGGGGACTACAATGAGCAGTTCTTC.

The chain joins TRBV19 to TRBJ1-2; D gene unclear. V was trimmed by 7 bases and J by 7 bases, leaving 13 bases between them. Germline CDR1 and CDR2: LNHDA and SQIVND (reference sequence). The CDR3 contains 12 residues. CDR3 nucleotide sequence: TGTGCCAGTAACGTGAAGGACTCTGGCTACACCTTC. It translates to CASNVKDSGYTF.

The chain is built from TRBV28 and TRBJ1-4; tentatively, D is TRBD1 (5 bases). The CDR3 consists of 14 residues. The germline V gene has CDR1 MDHEN and CDR2 SYDVKM. Trimming cost V 3 bases and J 7 bases, with 12 bases left between them. CDR3 in DNA: TGTGCCAGCAGTTTCGTGGGGGAGGGTGAAAAACTGTTTTTT. It translates to CASSFVGEGEKLFF.

The J gene is TRBJ1-5, the V gene TRBV27; 7 bases are shared with TRBD1. This CDR3 has 16 amino acids. Per the germline V gene, CDR1 is MNHEY and CDR2 is SMNVEV (reference sequence). With V trimmed by 6 bases and J by 6 bases, 14 bases remained unmatched. CDR3 sequence (DNA): TGTGCCAGCAGCCCAACTGCAGGGGGATGGGCTCAGCCCCAGCATTTT. This codes for CASSPTAGGWAQPQHF.

This sequence joins TRBV19 and TRBJ2-1; 10 bases line up with TRBD1. Germline CDR1 LNHDA, CDR2 SQIVND (reference sequence). This CDR3 comprises 15 residues. The junction had 13 bases not matched to a gene; V was cut back by 10 bases and J by 7 bases. CDR3 sequence reads: CATQPGQGSWNEQFF. The CDR3 nucleotides are TGTGCCACACAGCCGGGACAGGGGTCCTGGAATGAGCAGTTCTTC.

The chain joins TRBV18 to TRBJ1-1; D uncertain. Per the germline V gene, CDR1 is KGHSH and CDR2 is LQKENI. This CDR3 spans 13 amino acids. With 3 bases removed from V and 1 base from J, the gap between germline ends came to 6 bases. The CDR3: CASSPVGNTEAFF. CDR3 sequence (DNA): TGTGCCAGCTCACCCGTCGGGAACACTGAAGCTTTCTTT.

This clone was seen a handful of times. The chain couples TRBV29-1 to TRBJ1-1; the match to TRBD1 covers 7 bases. J gave up 2 bases and V 5 bases, and 2 bases lay outside the gene matches. Germline CDR1 is SQVTM and CDR2 is ANQGSEA. The CDR3 sequence is 12 residues long. The DNA for the CDR3 is TGCAGCGTTCCAGGGGGAAACACTGAAGCTTTCTTT. Translating gives CSVPGGNTEAFF.

The J gene is TRBJ2-5, the V gene TRBV3-1 (or the pseudogene TRBV3-2), with D unclear. CDR3 length: 14 residues. Germline CDR1 LGHDT, CDR2 YNNKEL (reference sequence). With 1 base removed from V and 1 base from J, the gap between germline ends came to 7 bases. The CDR3: CASSQGVFQETQYF. In DNA form, the CDR3 reads TGTGCCAGCAGCCAAGGAGTCTTCCAAGAGACCCAGTACTTC.

The chain uses TRBV7-3 and TRBJ1-6; no clear D. Germline V gives CDR1 SGHTA, CDR2 FQGTGA. CDR3 length: 21 residues. V lost 1 base and J 0 bases, leaving 22 bases between the germline ends. The CDR3 spells CASSLITGVQTPGSYNSPLHF. The CDR3 DNA sequence: TGTGCCAGCAGCTTAATTACCGGGGTCCAAACTCCAGGCTCCTATAATTCACCCCTCCACTTT.

The chain employs TRBV15 and TRBJ1-3, with 8 bases fitting TRBD1. The CDR3 runs to 14 residues. Germline-derived CDR1 and CDR2 are LNHNV and YYDKDF (reference sequence). V dropped 11 bases and J dropped 2; count of bases not matched to a gene: 8. CDR3 sequence: CAAQGGQAGNTIYF. As DNA, the CDR3 is TGTGCCGCCCAGGGGGGACAGGCTGGAAACACCATATATTTT.

The rearrangement uses TRBV7-8 and TRBJ1-1; D is uncertain. The CDR3 consists of 14 residues. V dropped 0 bases and J dropped 3 bases, with 8 bases sitting between them. CDR1 is SGHVS, CDR2 FQNEAQ, per germline. The CDR3 DNA reads TGTGCCAGCAGCTTAGCGCTCGGGGACACTGAAGCTTTCTTT. This encodes CASSLALGDTEAFF.

The CDR3 nucleotides are TGCAGCGTTGTTCAAGCGGGAGTAGGTGAGCAGTACTTC. It codes for CSVVQAGVGEQYF. The chain recombines TRBV29-1 with TRBJ2-7; 8 bases agree with TRBD2. The V and J ends lost 4 bases and 7 bases, in that order; junction bases with no gene match: 9. CDR3 length: 13 residues. The germline CDR1 and CDR2 sequences are SQVTM and ANQGSEA.

The rearrangement joins TRBV24-1 to TRBJ1-1; 10 bases fit TRBD1. The V gene's germline CDR1 is KGHDR and CDR2 SFDVKD. With V trimmed by 5 bases and J by 13 bases, 3 bases remained unmatched. The CDR3 consists of 11 residues. This CDR3 reads CATSAGTGVFF. CDR3 sequence (DNA): TGTGCCACCAGTGCCGGGACAGGGGTTTTCTTT.

J is TRBJ1-1 and V is TRBV5-5; 7 bases are a match to TRBD1. The CDR3 is made up of 15 amino acids. CDR1 SGHKS and CDR2 YYEKEE come from the germline V gene (reference sequence). Trimming cost V 0 bases and J 4 bases; bases outside gene matches: 6. The CDR3 is CASSLADRVVTEAFF. The CDR3 DNA is TGTGCCAGCAGCTTGGCCGACAGGGTGGTCACTGAAGCTTTCTTT.

The count of this clone is one. The V call is TRBV12-3 or TRBV12-4, the J call TRBJ2-7, with D possibly TRBD2 on 7 matching bases. The V and J ends lost 2 bases and 6 bases respectively, with 8 bases between them. The CDR3 is 12 residues long. This chain's CDR3 is CASSLRGAEQYF. In DNA form, the CDR3 reads TGTGCCAGCAGTTTACGGGGGGCCGAGCAGTACTTC.

The genes are TRBV7-8 and TRBJ1-4; D ambiguous. The CDR3 consists of 16 residues. Trimming left V 5 bases short and J 0 bases short, with 13 bases between. Germline values: CDR1 SGHVS, CDR2 FQNEAQ. CDR3 sequence (DNA): TGTGCCAGCAGCCCCTGGCGGAGAGCAACTAATGAAAAACTGTTTTTT. Its translation is CASSPWRRATNEKLFF.

This chain uses TRBV19 with TRBJ2-7; TRBD1 matches 10 bases. V lost 5 bases to trimming and J lost 5 bases; unmatched junction nucleotides: 9. This CDR3 comprises 15 residues. Germline V lookup: CDR1 LNHDA, CDR2 SQIVND (reference sequence). CDR3 nucleotides: TGTGCCAGTAGTTCTCTCCGGGACAGGGGCCACGAGCAGTACTTC. Its protein is CASSSLRDRGHEQYF.

The chain links TRBV9 to TRBJ2-5; D is perhaps TRBD1 (6 bases). CDR1 is SGDLS and CDR2 is YYNGEE in the germline V gene. This CDR3 is 14 amino acids long. The germline V and J ends were trimmed by 0 bases and 4 bases, with 10 bases remaining between them. CDR3 amino acids: CASSVGVRGETQYF. For the CDR3, the DNA is TGTGCCAGCAGCGTAGGCGTCAGGGGAGAGACCCAGTACTTC.

The chain couples TRBV18 to TRBJ1-1; weak D call: TRBD1 (5 bases). There are 15 residues in the CDR3. With 2 bases removed from V and 4 bases from J, the gap between germline ends came to 14 bases. CDR1 is KGHSH, CDR2 LQKENI, per germline. The CDR3 sequence is CASSPKGGGSTEAFF. The DNA of the CDR3 is TGTGCCAGCTCACCAAAGGGCGGGGGTAGCACTGAAGCTTTCTTT.

The table lists this clone with a few counts. The chain uses TRBV2 and TRBJ1-2, with TRBD1 identical over 7 bases. Germline CDR1 SNHLY, CDR2 FYNNEI. Losses at the gene ends were 6 bases for V and 14 bases for J; bases not matched to a gene: 15. The CDR3 length is 13 residues. Here the CDR3 reads CASSQPGQTHRTF. In DNA form, the CDR3 reads TGTGCCAGCAGCCAACCGGGACAGACCCATCGGACCTTC.

The rearrangement uses TRBV5-8 and TRBJ2-3, with 10 bases lining up with TRBD2. Trimming removed 2 bases from V and 0 bases from J; junction bases left unmatched: 6. In germline, CDR1 is SGHTS, CDR2 YDEGEE. This CDR3 has 17 residues. This CDR3 is CASSFASGGPSTDTQYF. DNA of the CDR3: TGTGCCAGCAGCTTTGCTAGCGGGGGCCCGAGCACAGATACGCAGTATTTT.

The chain carries TRBV27 and TRBJ1-5; 9 bases are a match to TRBD1. Germline V lookup: CDR1 MNHEY, CDR2 SMNVEV (reference sequence). J was trimmed by 1 base and V by 4 bases; bases with no gene match: 2. This CDR3 region has 15 residues. The CDR3: CASSSQGASNQPQHF. The DNA of the CDR3 is TGTGCCAGCAGTTCACAGGGGGCCAGCAATCAGCCCCAGCATTTT.

The chain carries TRBV6-5 and TRBJ1-1; TRBD1 might be the D (6 bases). Germline-derived CDR1 and CDR2 are MNHEY and SVGAGI. The length of the CDR3 is 14 residues. The V end lost 6 bases, the J end lost 3 bases, and 14 bases lay between the germline ends. CDR3 loop: CASRPRTAHTEAFF. CDR3 nucleotides: TGTGCCAGCAGACCCCGGACAGCGCACACTGAAGCTTTCTTT.

The V gene is TRBV7-2, the J gene TRBJ1-5; 7 bases align to TRBD1. Germline V gene sequence: CDR1 SGHTA, CDR2 FQGNSA. V gave up 4 bases and J gave up 4 bases; unmatched junction bases: 7. The CDR3 extends over 15 amino acids. DNA of the CDR3: TGTGCCAGCAGCTCAACCGCAGGGGGGAATCAGCCCCAGCATTTT. Its protein product is CASSSTAGGNQPQHF.

The gene calls are TRBV5-6 and TRBJ2-7, with 7 bases fitting TRBD1. From germline, CDR1 is SGHDT and CDR2 YYEEEE. The CDR3 is 15 residues long. V shed 1 base, J shed 6 bases, and the junction held 10 bases outside the gene matches. CDR3 loop: CASSLSVDRAVEQYF. The CDR3 coding sequence is TGTGCCAGCAGCTTGAGTGTAGACAGGGCCGTCGAGCAGTACTTC.

The J gene is TRBJ1-2, the V gene TRBV12-3 or TRBV12-4; 9 bases map to TRBD1. The CDR3 is 13 residues long. V shed 3 bases, J shed 6 bases, and the junction held 2 bases outside the gene matches. The CDR3 spells CASSLGQGHGYTF. The CDR3 coding sequence is TGTGCCAGCAGTTTGGGACAGGGCCATGGCTACACCTTC.

V and J are TRBV7-8 and TRBJ1-2, with D unclear. This CDR3 contains 13 residues. Germline V gene sequence: CDR1 SGHVS, CDR2 FQNEAQ. V shed 3 bases and J shed 3 bases, with 8 bases lying between them. Here the CDR3 reads CASSFNRHYGYTF. In DNA form, the CDR3 reads TGTGCCAGCAGCTTCAACAGACACTATGGCTACACCTTC.